Below, 3 T cell receptor beta chains from the same sample are listed, as sequenced in a study of glioma-infiltrating T cells. The iRepertoire nested amplicon-rescue multiplex PCR amplified TCR alpha and beta CDR3s from RNA. TCRdb ran MiXCR on the multiplex PCR reads and lists one entry per CDR3 protein. This sample carries about 410,000 distinct CDR3 sequences, 35% to 45% of them seen once, and the ten largest clones take around 12%. Sequencing was carried out using glioma tissue, nonneoplastic brain tissue, or PBMCs (not recorded which). The source of these receptors is a human donor with low-grade glioma or glioblastoma, undergoing nonglioma brain surgery, or in good health (not recorded which).

This chain connects TRBV6-5 to TRBJ2-3, with D maybe TRBD2 (5 bases). CDR1 is MNHEY, CDR2 SVGAGI, per germline. The CDR3 sequence is 12 residues long. Trimming shortened V by 7 bases and J by 4 bases, and 9 bases separated the two germline ends. CDR3 sequence reads: CASNQEADTQYF. The CDR3 DNA reads TGTGCCAGCAACCAGGAGGCAGATACGCAGTATTTT.

In regard to this clonotype: A read error may explain this, as a much larger clone is one base away. The V call is TRBV20-1, the J call TRBJ2-4; possible D gene TRBD2, 5 bases. With 5 bases removed from V and 0 bases from J, the gap between germline ends came to 17 bases. The CDR3 is made up of 16 amino acids. Germline V lookup: CDR1 DFQATT, CDR2 SNEGSKA (reference sequence). In nucleotides, the CDR3 is TGCAGTGCTGGAGCCCTCGACTACTTAGCCAAAAACATTCAGTACTTC. Its protein is CSAGALDYLAKNIQYF.

The chain is built from TRBV7-9 and TRBJ2-5, with D perhaps being TRBD1 or TRBD2 (5 bases each). The CDR3 is made up of 13 amino acids. V was pared by 8 bases and J by 2 bases, with 12 bases between. Per the germline V gene, CDR1 is SEHNR and CDR2 is FQNEAQ (reference sequence). The CDR3 bases are TGTGCCAGCTACACGGGGCTACAAGAGACCCAGTACTTC. Translated, it gives CASYTGLQETQYF. Full variable domain (missing parts from reference TRBV7-9 and TRBJ2-5): DTGVSQNPRHKITKRGQNVTFRCDPISEHNRLYWYRQTLGQGPEFLTYFQNEAQLEKSRLLSDRFSAERPKGSFSTLEIQRTEQGDSAMYLCASYTGLQETQYFGPGTRLLVL.